Listed here are 20 T cell receptor beta chains from one sample, sequenced in a study of CD8 T cells in ankylosing spondylitis. TCRdb used MiXCR to reprocess the 5' RACE reads, holding one entry per CDR3 protein. The sample carries 200,000 to 300,000 distinct CDR3 sequences, around 10% recorded once. Sequenced sample: blood, either unsorted or a sorted T cell fraction (not recorded which). These receptors were collected from a male donor with ankylosing spondylitis or in good health (not recorded which).

In this sample, this clonotype turned up many times. The CDR3 loop is CASEIEGRMRNIQYF. The CDR3 region has the DNA TGTGCCAGCGAAATCGAGGGGCGGATGAGAAACATTCAGTACTTC. The J gene is TRBJ2-4, the V gene TRBV7-6; D could derive from TRBD1 or TRBD2 (5 bases each). The germline V gene encodes CDR1 SGHVS and CDR2 FNYEAQ. V was pared by 8 bases and J by 6 bases, with 20 bases between. The CDR3 length is 15 residues.

This clonotype occurred many times. The chain is built from TRBV4-1 and TRBJ2-7, with 7 nucleotides matching TRBD2. CDR1 and CDR2 (germline): MGHRA, YSYEKL. V was clipped by 5 bases and J by 4 bases; unmatched bases: 5. This CDR3 contains 13 residues. The CDR3 sequence is CASSSSGGYEQYF. The CDR3 coding sequence is TGCGCCAGCAGCTCCTCGGGGGGTTACGAGCAGTACTTC.

This clonotype was counted only a few times. The chain recombines TRBV29-1 with TRBJ2-2; 7 nucleotides agree with TRBD1. CDR3 length equals 14 residues. In germline, CDR1 is SQVTM, CDR2 ANQGSEA. V shed 7 bases, J shed 2 bases, and the junction held 7 bases outside the gene matches. The CDR3 DNA reads TGCAGCGCCCGACAGGGCCCAAACACCGGGGAGCTGTTTTTT. Its translation: CSARQGPNTGELFF.

Ten or more counts support this clonotype. The V and J genes are TRBV12-3 or TRBV12-4 and TRBJ1-5; D is unclear. The V and J ends lost 4 bases and 0 bases respectively, with 4 bases between them. The CDR3 is made up of 13 amino acids. The CDR3 DNA reads as TGTGCCAGCAGTTACGGTAGCAATCAGCCCCAGCATTTT. Its protein is CASSYGSNQPQHF.

This clonotype has at least ten counts. The chain employs TRBV28 and TRBJ2-3; TRBD2 aligns across 8 bases. V shed 6 bases and J 2 bases; nucleotides not matched to a gene: 10. Per the germline V gene, CDR1 is MDHEN and CDR2 is SYDVKM. The CDR3 extends over 16 amino acids. CDR3 DNA sequence: TGTGCCAGCAGACCTACGACCGGGGGGGCCACAGATACGCAGTATTTT. Its translation: CASRPTTGGATDTQYF.

The table lists this clonotype with many counts. The chain has TRBV5-1 and TRBJ1-1, with 8 bases aligning to TRBD1. Per the germline V gene, CDR1 is SGHRS and CDR2 is YFSETQ. J lost 4 bases, V lost 5 bases, and 7 bases had no gene match. The CDR3 contains 14 residues. The CDR3 loop reads CASRGAGQGTEAFF. CDR3 nucleotide sequence: TGCGCCAGCAGGGGGGCAGGACAGGGCACTGAAGCTTTCTTT. Full variable domain (outside the CDR3, taken from reference TRBV5-1 and TRBJ1-1): KAGVTQTPRYLIKTRGQQVTLSCSPISGHRSVSWYQQTPGQGLQFLFEYFSETQRNKGNFPGRFSGRQFSNSRSEMNVSTLELGDSALYLCASRGAGQGTEAFFGQGTRLTVV.

This clonotype was picked up many times. This chain connects TRBV7-6 to TRBJ2-3, with TRBD1 matching 7 bases. The V segment lost 5 bases and the J segment 14 bases; nucleotides outside the gene matches: 16. The CDR3 has 14 residues. In germline, CDR1 is SGHVS, CDR2 FNYEAQ. For the CDR3, the DNA is TGTGCCAGCAGCACAGGGGATGGACTGATCGAATGGTATTTT. Translated: CASSTGDGLIEWYF.

This clonotype showed up many times. The gene calls are TRBV12-3 or TRBV12-4 and TRBJ2-7, with D maybe TRBD2 (6 bases). The germline V and J ends were trimmed by 8 bases and 4 bases, with 12 bases remaining between them. The CDR3 runs 12 residues. The CDR3: CASGSSAYEQYF. CDR3 coding DNA: TGTGCCAGCGGATCTAGCGCTTACGAGCAGTACTTC.

This clonotype was recorded at least ten times. The chain employs TRBV5-1 and TRBJ2-7; 10 bases map to TRBD1. The CDR3 is 15 amino acids. In germline, CDR1 is SGHRS, CDR2 YFSETQ. The trim removed 0 bases at V and 2 bases at J, leaving 2 bases unmatched. The CDR3 spells CASSLVGTGAYEQYF. CDR3 bases: TGCGCCAGCAGCTTGGTCGGGACAGGGGCCTACGAGCAGTACTTC.

The sample holds a few counts of this clonotype. The rearrangement uses TRBV20-1 and TRBJ2-7; D unclear. Trimming left V 4 bases short and J 0 bases short, with 10 bases between. The CDR3 extends over 13 amino acids. Germline-derived CDR1 and CDR2 are DFQATT and SNEGSKA (reference sequence). The chain's CDR3 is CSAIAPSSYEQYF. CDR3 in DNA: TGCAGTGCTATAGCTCCCAGCTCCTACGAGCAGTACTTC.

This clonotype was seen at least ten times. The gene calls are TRBV12-3 or TRBV12-4 and TRBJ2-2; tentatively, D is TRBD1 (6 bases). V lost 6 bases, J lost 4 bases, and 15 bases lay in between. This CDR3 is built from 15 residues. CDR3 in amino acids: CASRLQGGRTGELFF. CDR3 in DNA: TGTGCCAGCAGGTTGCAAGGGGGTCGCACCGGGGAGCTGTTTTTT.

The chain recombines TRBV20-1 with TRBJ2-4; D is unresolved. V lost 3 bases, J lost 3 bases, and 9 bases lay in between. The CDR3 spans 13 residues. Looked up from germline, CDR1 is DFQATT and CDR2 is SNEGSKA (reference sequence). CDR3 sequence reads: CSARGWGKNIQYF. In DNA form, the CDR3 reads TGCAGTGCTAGGGGGTGGGGCAAAAACATTCAGTACTTC.

The J gene is TRBJ2-7, the V gene TRBV5-1; 11 bases align to TRBD2. Per the germline V gene, CDR1 is SGHRS and CDR2 is YFSETQ. This CDR3 region has 19 residues. With 1 base clipped from V and 6 bases from J, the junction kept 18 bases outside the gene matches. CDR3 in amino acids: CASSLLGTDLLAGVLEQYF. In DNA, the CDR3 is TGCGCCAGCAGCTTGCTCGGGACGGACTTACTAGCGGGAGTTCTCGAGCAGTACTTC.

This clonotype was found many times. The V and J genes are TRBV5-1 and TRBJ2-1; D possibly uses TRBD1 or TRBD2 (5 bases each). The length of the CDR3 is 17 residues. The V and J ends lost 2 bases and 6 bases respectively, with 21 bases between them. The V gene's germline CDR1 is SGHRS and CDR2 YFSETQ. CDR3 protein: CASSFDMSAGGFNEQFF. DNA for the CDR3: TGCGCCAGCAGCTTCGATATGTCCGCTGGGGGATTCAATGAGCAGTTCTTC.

The genes are TRBV18 and TRBJ2-5; D may correspond to TRBD1 or TRBD2 (5 bases each). The germline CDR1 and CDR2 sequences are KGHSH and LQKENI. This CDR3 has 14 residues. Trimming cost V 4 bases and J 1 base, with 10 bases left between them. The CDR3 sequence: CASSRGSRQETQYF. CDR3 DNA: TGTGCCAGCTCACGGGGGAGTCGCCAAGAGACCCAGTACTTC. Combining the CDR3 with reference TRBV18 and TRBJ2-5 gives the whole variable domain NAGVMQNPRHLVRRRGQEARLRCSPMKGHSHVYWYRQLPEEGLKFMVYLQKENIIDESGMPKERFSAEFPKEGPSILRIQQVVRGDSAAYFCASSRGSRQETQYFGPGTRLLVL.

V gene TRBV3-1 combines with J gene TRBJ2-5, with D unclear. This CDR3 region has 13 residues. Germline CDR1 reads LGHDT; CDR2 reads YNNKEL (reference sequence). The V end was cut by 3 bases, the J end by 5 bases, with 10 bases between. This chain's CDR3 is CASSQVTAETQYF. Written as DNA, the CDR3 is TGTGCCAGCAGCCAGGTCACTGCGGAGACCCAGTACTTC.

This clonotype was seen ten or more times. J is TRBJ2-4 and V is TRBV10-3, with D possibly matching TRBD2 (5 bases). The CDR3 consists of 15 residues. V lost 0 bases and J 5 bases, leaving 11 bases between the germline ends. Germline CDR1 is ENHRY and CDR2 is SYGVKD. The DNA for the CDR3 is TGTGCCATCAGTGAGTCGACTGGGAGAGAAAACATTCAGTACTTC. Translating gives CAISESTGRENIQYF.

The chain joins TRBV5-4 to TRBJ2-2; 11 nucleotides agree with TRBD2. The CDR3 consists of 17 residues. The V segment lost 0 bases and the J segment 2 bases; nucleotides outside the gene matches: 3. Germline CDR1 reads SGHNT; CDR2 reads YYREEE (reference sequence). The CDR3 DNA sequence: TGTGCCAGCAGCTTGGGACTAGCGGGACTAAACACCGGGGAGCTGTTTTTT. Translated, it gives CASSLGLAGLNTGELFF.

This clonotype was detected ten times or more. The chain has TRBV12-3 or TRBV12-4 and TRBJ2-7; 7 positions agree with TRBD1. The CDR3 spans 13 residues. With V trimmed by 6 bases and J by 3 bases, 5 bases remained unmatched. CDR3 amino acids: CASSQGQHYEQYF. The DNA for the CDR3 is TGTGCCAGCAGCCAGGGACAGCACTACGAGCAGTACTTC.

Ten or more counts support this clonotype. The chain carries TRBV5-1 and TRBJ2-1; 10 bases agree with TRBD2. CDR1 and CDR2 from the germline V gene are SGHRS and YFSETQ. This CDR3 contains 17 residues. V lost 0 bases to trimming and J lost 4 bases; unmatched junction nucleotides: 7. CDR3 DNA: TGCGCCAGCAGCTTGGGGGCTACTAGCGGGGTGTACAATGAGCAGTTCTTC. Amino acids: CASSLGATSGVYNEQFF.